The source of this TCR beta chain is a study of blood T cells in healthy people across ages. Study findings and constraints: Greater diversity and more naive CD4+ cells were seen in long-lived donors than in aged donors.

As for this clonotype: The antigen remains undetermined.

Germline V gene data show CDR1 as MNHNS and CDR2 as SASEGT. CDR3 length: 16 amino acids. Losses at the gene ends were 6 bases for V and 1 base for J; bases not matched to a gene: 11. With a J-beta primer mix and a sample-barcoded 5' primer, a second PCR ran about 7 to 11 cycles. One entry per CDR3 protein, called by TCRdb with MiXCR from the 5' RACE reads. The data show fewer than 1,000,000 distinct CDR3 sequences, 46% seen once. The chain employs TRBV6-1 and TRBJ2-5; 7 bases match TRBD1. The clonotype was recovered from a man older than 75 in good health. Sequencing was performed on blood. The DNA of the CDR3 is TGTGCCAGCAGACCCCCCAGGGGGTCCAGCCAAGAGACCCAGTACTTC. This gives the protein CASRPPRGSSQETQYF.